This T cell receptor (beta chain) came from a study of CD8+CD57+ T cells in acquired aplastic anemia (dated by TCRdb to 2016 to 2019). Background on the whole study: A mean of around 3.2 ug of DNA, ranging from roughly 0.19 to 27.4 ug, was extracted from sorted CD4+ and CD8+ cells. Beyond this particular receptor, the publication reports: CD8+ Simpson's diversity did not differ significantly between patients and healthy controls (P=0.060). Although roughly 29 CD8+ CDR3 sequences were shared by patients and controls, these sequences appeared highly expressed in patients and within the immunodominant clones of patients.

Genomic DNA was used as template for profiling of TCR beta VDJ combinations and CDR3 sequences. TCR repertoire sequencing was run on an Illumina HiSeq 2000. In the original analysis: Repertoire assessment relied on Simpson's diversity index, CDR3 size and DJ length profiles, and TRBV/TRBJ rearrangement plots. Whichever DNA sequence was most abundant in the deep sequencing data was defined as the immunodominant clone. CDR3 amino acid sequences were screened for sharing across subjects and compared with published repertoires and the VDJdb database. The raw public data were reprocessed by TCRdb itself: fastp quality trimming at Q25, MiXCR clonotype calling, in-frame beta chains only. Each CDR3 protein appears once, grouped with its most common genes and DNA. The V and J calls and clone size are TCRdb's, not the authors'. The table for this sample lists a few hundred thousand distinct CDR3 sequences; around 60% of them were counted only once. Of the sample, 6.5% to 10% falls within the top ten clones.

CDR1 and CDR2, looked up from the germline V gene, are SGHTA and FQGNSA. V is reduced by 6 bases and J by 4 bases, leaving a spacing of 12 bases between them. The CDR3 starts with the cysteine, ends with the phenylalanine, and has 13 residues. The retained sequence is limited to the CDR3, 39 bases, with the frame set at the first base. This clonotype turned up a few times. Its antigen specificity is not known. Qualities for individual bases were not recorded, and no much larger clone is one base off. The study deep-sequenced TCR repertoires of sorted CD4+ and CD8+ blood T cells from severe aplastic anemia patients and healthy subjects. Ficoll-Paque density gradient centrifugation was used to isolate peripheral blood mononuclear cells. Before DNA extraction, CD4+ and CD8+ T cells were sorted by FACS or by magnetic beads.

The clonotype was recovered from a human donor with severe aplastic anemia or a healthy control (not recorded which). Sequencing was done on a sample of sorted CD4+, CD8+, or CD8+CD57+ T cells (not recorded which) from PBMCs. The rearranged chain carries TRBV7-2 and TRBJ1-1, with an unclear D gene assignment. The DNA sequence is as follows: TGTGCCAGCAGTTTTGACCGGGGCACTGAAGCTTTCTTT. Translated, this is CASSFDRGTEAFF.